This TCR beta chain was retrieved from a study of identical twins. Overall study findings and caveats: Insertions were fewer in abundant cord blood beta clonotypes, whereas memory repertoires showed none of this pattern. Within beta out-of-frame sequences, the excess sharing observed between twins was weaker.

CDR3 length equals 16 residues. Germline V gene lookup returns CDR1 SGHVS and CDR2 FNYEAQ. Trimming at V came to 1 base and at J to 4 bases, leaving 3 bases not matched to a gene. In TCRdb, the 5' RACE reads were re-called with MiXCR into one record per CDR3 protein. The data hold roughly 240,000 distinct CDR3 sequences, with approximately 7% observed a single time. This clonotype was seen at least ten times. Its cognate antigen is unknown. The same sample was also studied in work on yellow fever vaccine responses in identical twins.

Source material: memory (CD45RO+) T cells sorted from blood. The chain carries TRBV7-6 and TRBJ2-1; 11 bases match TRBD2. The TCR originated in a woman aged 18-29 years in good health. The CDR3 reads CASSLEGTSGYNEQFF. The DNA of the CDR3 is TGTGCCAGCAGCTTAGAAGGGACTAGCGGATACAATGAGCAGTTCTTC. Complete variable domain (other parts from reference TRBV7-6 and TRBJ2-1): GAGVSQSPRYKVTKRGQDVALRCDPISGHVSLYWYRQALGQGPEFLTYFNYEAQQDKSGLPNDRFSAERPEGSISTLTIQRTEQRDSAMYRCASSLEGTSGYNEQFFGPGTRLTVL.